This record covers a single TCR beta chain. This clone's antigen is unknown. Qualities for individual bases were not recorded, and no much larger clone is one base off. The immunoSEQ Assay, a bias-controlled multiplex PCR, was used to amplify TCRbeta CDR3 regions from genomic DNA. For the original study's pipeline: Nucleated cell counts per sample were estimated from amplification of reference gene primers within the assay. To quantify the absolute abundance of each unique TCRbeta CDR3 rearrangement, sequence reads were collapsed and filtered. For each sample, productive Simpson clonality was calculated as the square root of Simpson's diversity index across productive rearrangements. The clones in this table, taken by TCRdb from immuneACCESS, are in-frame only. Not every clone is retained; where verified, under half of the shortfall comes from an unresolved V gene, and the cause of the rest is unknown. The DNA gave D and trimming, while V, J and clone size come from that table. The sample table shows around 80,000 clones, and approximately 80% are seen once. The biggest ten clones account for approximately 12% of the sample.

Collaborating institutions collected whole blood in K2EDTA tubes following their own protocols. For TCRbeta analysis, collaborators shipped samples as frozen whole blood, isolated PBMCs, or DNA extracted from either of those sample types. This entry comes from a study of blood T cell repertoires in COVID-19 (dated by TCRdb to between 2020 and 2021). Concerning the study at large: Collaborator samples came from the United States, Italy and Spain and covered acute and convalescent phases of COVID-19. Where available, HLA class I and class II types were obtained from metadata supplied by the sample provider rather than from assay-based typing. Sample metadata almost always included a de-identified subject ID, COVID-19 status, age in years and sex. The prospective study material was composed of cDNA or gDNA derived from T cells, B-cell-depleted T cells, or PBMCs. The repertoires were made available in a free public database intended to serve as a resource for research on the immune response to SARS-CoV-2. Deeply sampled blood TCRbeta repertoires from subjects exposed to, actively infected with, or recovered from COVID-19 were included in the dataset. Samples were obtained from the ongoing ImmuneRACE study (first 160 participants) and from 1,200 or so subjects provided by 6 global collaborators. The full study reports these points: How much clinical and demographic metadata was included differed by source and by participant, and the metadata was provided uncurated.

This receptor was taken from a man aged 80 or over with acute or convalescent COVID-19. Specimen: peripheral blood.

The CDR3 region reads CASSQDRAGADEKLFF. The bases read TGCGCCAGCAGCCAAGATCGGGCAGGGGCAGATGAAAAACTGTTTTTT. The chain is encoded by TRBV4-1 joined to TRBJ1-4; the best D guess is TRBD1, with 6 bases matching. CDR3 length: 16 amino acids, cysteine to phenylalanine. Only CDR3 DNA remains: 48 bases, in frame from the first base. The V and J ends are trimmed by 0 bases and 6 bases, leaving 14 bases between them. The germline V gene supplies CDR1 MGHRA and CDR2 YSYEKL.